These T cell receptor beta chains were read from a single sample in a study of early T cells in non-severe SARS-CoV-2 infection. TCRdb independently ran MiXCR on the 5' RACE reads; one entry per CDR3 protein. The sample records 35,000 to 45,000 distinct CDR3 sequences, roughly 6.8% being singletons. The sample was whole blood, taken at baseline. Source of these receptors: an adult who was a healthcare worker with PCR-confirmed SARS-CoV-2 infection or an uninfected control (not recorded which). The conserved cysteine and the conserved F or W are not part of the CDR3 here.

TRBV9	TRBJ1-1	ASSVVPGAAEAF
TRBV12-3/TRBV12-4	TRBJ2-2	ASIRRQGNTGELF
TRBV27	TRBJ2-1	ASSLAVPLNNEQF
TRBV29-1	TRBJ2-7	SVEGLSYEQY
TRBV29-1	TRBJ1-1	SVATLYNEAF
TRBV13	TRBJ2-1	ASSPLLAGDYNEQF
TRBV2	TRBJ2-5	ASSLQGAEGETQY
TRBV28	TRBJ2-5	ASSLLQGETQY
TRBV10-2	TRBJ2-3	ASSPGLAVTDTQY
TRBV5-6	TRBJ2-7	ASSLYGAGPSDEQY
TRBV7-6	TRBJ2-2	ASSPDGGSYTGELF
TRBV7-8	TRBJ2-1	ASSDFRGSYNEQF
TRBV6-6	TRBJ2-7	ASSPGQSGSYEQY
TRBV30	TRBJ1-1	AWSVLVNTEAF
TRBV24-1	TRBJ2-1	ATSGRGRYNEQF
TRBV30	TRBJ1-2	AWSKRTNYGYT
TRBV7-9	TRBJ2-5	ASRSQGSLETQY
TRBV5-1	TRBJ2-3	ASRTDLTDTQY
TRBV20-1	TRBJ2-1	SARVIAGSTYNEQF
TRBV20-1	TRBJ2-5	SAADRGETQY
TRBV9	TRBJ1-4	ASSVGGGNNEKLF
TRBV7-8	TRBJ2-3	ASSLVITSGTTDTQY
TRBV7-7	TRBJ1-2	ASSLPVKGANYGYT
TRBV11-2	TRBJ2-4	ASSSGQLAKNIQY
TRBV28	TRBJ1-5	ASSFLPRMNSNQPQH
TRBV20-1	TRBJ2-3	SATDWKTDTQY
TRBV7-8	TRBJ2-5	ASSSDYNQETQY
TRBV30	TRBJ2-3	ACQRPSGSRDTQY
TRBV6-5	TRBJ1-6	ASRASSYNSPLH
TRBV10-1	TRBJ2-3	ASSAGDTQY
TRBV29-1	TRBJ2-7	SVGNNEQY
TRBV23-1	TRBJ1-2	ASSLSSTDGYT
TRBV29-1	TRBJ2-1	SVGGDEQF
TRBV18	TRBJ2-7	ASSPNVKLAGGEQY
TRBV30	TRBJ1-1	AWSVPIDRKEAF
TRBV20-1	TRBJ2-7	SARDQRVTSYEQY
TRBV7-9	TRBJ2-7	ASSPSVYEQY
TRBV28	TRBJ2-2	ASRSPPGELF
TRBV7-9	TRBJ2-1	ASTPVSSYNEQF
TRBV11-2	TRBJ2-5	ASSRSGTEETQY